The clone carrying this T cell receptor (beta chain) was recorded once. Extracted from the samples, RNA was reverse transcribed into cDNA to serve as the sequencing template. Sequencing was performed with immunoSEQ multiplex PCR; in TCRdb, only in-frame clones are kept and a portion is missing. The data contain 150,000 to 200,000 clones, about three fifths of them singletons. The data were taken from a study of CD8+ T cells in alopecia areata. Across the study: In an open-label trial, patients got 5 to 10 mg tofacitinib twice daily.

The CDR3 has 13 amino acids. Trimming removed 8 bases at V and 0 bases at J, with 5 bases between. CDR1 is SGHTA and CDR2 is FQGNSA in the germline V gene. The treatment was: oral pan-JAK inhibitor, 5-10 mg twice daily. The chain couples TRBV7-2 to TRBJ2-6; D not certain. This receptor was identified in a human donor with alopecia areata. The sequenced sample was CD4+ T cells sorted from blood, obtained between weeks 49 and 50, from a patient treated with tofacitinib. CDR3 bases: TGTGCCAGCGGACCCTCTGGGGCCAACGTCCTGACTTTC. This sequence encodes CASGPSGANVLTF.